The clone carrying this T cell receptor beta chain was detected ten times or more. This sample was included in a study of T cells in Graves' hyperthyroidism and ophthalmopathy. TCR beta CDR3 sequences were amplified from RNA transcripts. The study used the HTBI primer set for a first-round RT-PCR of the TCR CDR3. TCRdb reanalysed the multiplex PCR reads using MiXCR and keeps one entry per CDR3 protein. The profile covers 330,000 or so distinct CDR3 sequences, with roughly 18% appearing a single time and about 14% taken by the ten largest. V gave up 4 bases and J gave up 2 bases, with 12 bases separating them. Germline assignment: CDR1 SGHTA and CDR2 FQGNSA. This CDR3 comprises 14 residues.

Sequenced sample: blood. The chain couples TRBV7-2 to TRBJ2-7, with D unclear. The TCR comes from a middle-aged woman with Graves' ophthalmopathy. CDR3 DNA sequence: TGTGCCAGCAGCTCAATAGCTAGACCCTACGAGCAGTACTTC. This codes for CASSSIARPYEQYF.